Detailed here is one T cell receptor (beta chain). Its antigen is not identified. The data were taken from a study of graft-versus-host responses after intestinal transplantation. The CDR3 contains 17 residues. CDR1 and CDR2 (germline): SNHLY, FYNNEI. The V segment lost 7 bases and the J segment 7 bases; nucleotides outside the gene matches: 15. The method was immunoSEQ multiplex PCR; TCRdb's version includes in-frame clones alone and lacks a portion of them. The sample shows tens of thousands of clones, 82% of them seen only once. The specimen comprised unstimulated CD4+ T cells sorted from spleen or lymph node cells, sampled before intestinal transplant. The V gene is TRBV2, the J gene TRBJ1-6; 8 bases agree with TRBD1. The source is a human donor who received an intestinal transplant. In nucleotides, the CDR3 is TGTGCCAGCATCTCAGGGGGCGCGTCTGGCTCAAATTCACCCCTCCACTTT. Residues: CASISGGASGSNSPLHF.